This entry features one TCR beta chain sequence. The V end was cut by 0 bases, the J end by 7 bases, with 7 bases between. The CDR3 spans 13 residues. From germline, CDR1 is LNHDA and CDR2 SQIVND (reference sequence). The sample comes from a study of cytomegalovirus exposure and HLA in healthy donors. A multiplex PCR was run with 60 Vbeta primers and 13 Jbeta primers. The protocol was immunoSEQ multiplex PCR, while the TCRdb copy is restricted to in-frame clones and leaves out a portion. This repertoire shows around 150,000 clones, over 8% found once; its top ten account for 1.5% to 2%. The chain combines TRBV19 with TRBJ1-5; tentative D call: TRBD1 (5 bases). The sample comprised PBMCs. This receptor was obtained from a male donor in good health and CMV-seronegative. The CDR3, as DNA: TGTGCCAGTAGTATAGAGCGGGGCCAGCCCCAGCATTTT. Protein product: CASSIERGQPQHF.